This passage covers 27 T cell receptor beta chains from one sample sequenced in a study of cytomegalovirus exposure and HLA in healthy donors. Both 60 Vbeta primers and 13 Jbeta primers went into the PCR. Method: immunoSEQ multiplex PCR; TCRdb's copy keeps in-frame clones and lacks some. The sample holds roughly 190,000 clones, roughly 80% seen once. The sequenced sample consisted of PBMCs. These TCRs come from a man aged 45 to 65 in good health and CMV-seronegative.

The gene calls are TRBV27 and TRBJ1-6; tentatively, D is TRBD1 (6 bases). The V gene's germline CDR1 is MNHEY and CDR2 SMNVEV (reference sequence). V was cut by 5 bases and J by 9 bases, with 11 bases left in between. The CDR3 contains 13 residues. CDR3 DNA: TGTGCCAGCAGTCGGGACACGGGTTCACCCCTCCACTTT. This gives the protein CASSRDTGSPLHF.

This chain links TRBV5-1 with TRBJ1-4; D uncertain. Looked up from germline, CDR1 is SGHRS and CDR2 is YFSETQ. V was clipped by 2 bases and J by 4 bases, with 6 bases between them. This CDR3 contains 13 residues. CDR3 protein: CASSLQSNEKLFF. The CDR3 DNA sequence: TGCGCCAGCAGCTTACAGAGTAATGAAAAACTGTTTTTT.

The rearrangement joins TRBV18 to TRBJ1-4; the match to TRBD1 covers 8 bases. With 5 bases clipped from V and 5 bases from J, the junction kept 10 bases outside the gene matches. Germline V lookup: CDR1 KGHSH, CDR2 LQKENI. The CDR3 covers 16 residues. The CDR3 bases are TGTGCCAGCTCAAGAGAGCAGGGGGCGAGGAATGAAAAACTGTTTTTT. This codes for CASSREQGARNEKLFF.

This chain connects TRBV7-9 to TRBJ2-2; 8 bases map to TRBD2. With 7 bases clipped from V and 0 bases from J, the junction kept 7 bases outside the gene matches. Germline V gives CDR1 SEHNR, CDR2 FQNEAQ (reference sequence). The CDR3 runs to 16 residues. CDR3 protein: CASTLSSGANTGELFF. The CDR3 DNA is TGTGCCAGCACCCTAAGTAGCGGGGCGAACACCGGGGAGCTGTTTTTT.

The chain is built from TRBV5-6 and TRBJ2-5; 7 bases are a match to TRBD1. Trimming removed 3 bases from V and 5 bases from J; junction bases left unmatched: 13. This CDR3 is 16 amino acids long. Germline V lookup: CDR1 SGHDT, CDR2 YYEEEE. CDR3 sequence reads: CASSSLQGVLRETQYF. CDR3 bases: TGTGCCAGCAGCTCTCTTCAGGGGGTCCTTCGGGAGACCCAGTACTTC.

This chain links TRBV11-2 with TRBJ2-1; 7 bases match TRBD2. CDR1 is SGHAT and CDR2 is FQNNGV in the germline V gene. CDR3 length: 14 amino acids. V lost 4 bases and J lost 6; bases outside the gene matches: 6. CDR3 sequence (DNA): TGTGCCAGCAGCTGGGGAGGGTTACGCAATGAGCAGTTCTTC. Protein: CASSWGGLRNEQFF. Full variable domain (outside the CDR3, taken from reference TRBV11-2 and TRBJ2-1): EAGVAQSPRYKIIEKRQSVAFWCNPISGHATLYWYQQILGQGPKLLIQFQNNGVVDDSQLPKDRFSAERLKGVDSTLKIQPAKLEDSAVYLCASSWGGLRNEQFFGPGTRLTVL.

This clone was seen a few times. V gene TRBV6-1 combines with J gene TRBJ1-5; tentatively, D is TRBD1 (5 bases). The V end was cut by 2 bases, the J end by 5 bases, with 7 bases between. The CDR3 has 13 residues. The germline gives CDR1 MNHNS, CDR2 SASEGT. CDR3 sequence reads: CASSESTDQPQHF. The CDR3 coding sequence is TGTGCCAGCAGTGAATCGACAGATCAGCCCCAGCATTTT.

The rearrangement links TRBV2 to TRBJ1-5, with D maybe TRBD1 (6 bases). V lost 4 bases, J lost 4 bases, and 11 bases lay in between. Germline V gene lookup returns CDR1 SNHLY and CDR2 FYNNEI. The CDR3 runs 14 residues. The CDR3 bases are TGTGCCAGCAGTGCTATCGGACAGAATCAGCCCCAGCATTTT. Translated, it gives CASSAIGQNQPQHF.

The genes are TRBV6-4 and TRBJ2-3; 10 bases match TRBD2. The CDR3 runs to 14 residues. Germline V gene data show CDR1 as MRHNA and CDR2 as SNTAGT. V lost 4 bases and J lost 4; bases outside the gene matches: 2. The CDR3 DNA follows: TGTGCCAGCAGTGTAAGCGGGGGGGCAGATACGCAGTATTTT. It encodes CASSVSGGADTQYF.

This rearrangement joins TRBV5-1 to TRBJ2-5; 12 bases are a match to TRBD2. This CDR3 spans 15 amino acids. Trimming cost V 3 bases and J 5 bases; bases outside gene matches: 5. Germline assignment: CDR1 SGHRS and CDR2 YFSETQ. The CDR3 DNA follows: TGCGCCAGCAGCTCCTCTAGCGGGGGGGCGGAGACCCAGTACTTC. It yields the protein CASSSSSGGAETQYF.

This clone was seen a few times. V gene TRBV2 combines with J gene TRBJ2-5, with D possibly matching TRBD2 (5 bases). This CDR3 has 13 residues. Trimming stripped 4 bases from V and 5 bases from J, with 11 bases between. Germline CDR1 and CDR2: SNHLY and FYNNEI. The CDR3 DNA reads as TGTGCCAGCAGTGCACTAGGAATTGAGACCCAGTACTTC. Translation: CASSALGIETQYF. Combining the CDR3 with reference TRBV2 and TRBJ2-5 gives the whole variable domain EPEVTQTPSHQVTQMGQEVILRCVPISNHLYFYWYRQILGQKVEFLVSFYNNEISEKSEIFDDQFSVERPDGSNFTLKIRSTKLEDSAMYFCASSALGIETQYFGPGTRLLVL.

The rearrangement uses TRBV29-1 and TRBJ2-3; TRBD1 is a possible D gene (6 bases). This CDR3 is built from 16 residues. Germline V lookup: CDR1 SQVTM, CDR2 ANQGSEA. V was pared by 4 bases and J by 7 bases, with 24 bases between. The CDR3 here is CSVASDPDSRRNTQYF. CDR3 DNA sequence: TGCAGCGTTGCGAGCGACCCGGACAGCCGCAGGAATACGCAGTATTTT.

V gene TRBV7-9 combines with J gene TRBJ1-2; TRBD1 aligns across 10 bases. V lost 1 base and J lost 5; bases outside the gene matches: 4. Germline assignment: CDR1 SEHNR and CDR2 FQNEAQ (reference sequence). The CDR3 spans 15 residues. The CDR3 DNA sequence: TGTGCCAGCAGCTTAGTTAGGACAGGGGGATATGGCTACACCTTC. This encodes CASSLVRTGGYGYTF.

The gene calls are TRBV21-1 and TRBJ2-1; the D segment call TRBD1 is taken from the table without a DNA check. TRBV21-1 is given as a pseudogene. This CDR3 spans 15 amino acids. CDR3 coding DNA: TGTGCCAGCAGCAACCGGGACAGGGGTGAGCGTGAGCAGTTCTTC. Translation gives CASSNRDRGEREQFF.

The J gene is TRBJ2-2, the V gene TRBV9, with D possibly TRBD1 on 6 matching bases. This CDR3 spans 16 amino acids. Germline loops: CDR1 SGDLS, CDR2 YYNGEE. V lost 0 bases and J lost 2, with 11 bases in between. CDR3 region: CASSVGGHLNTGELFF. The CDR3 nucleotides are TGTGCCAGCAGCGTAGGGGGACATCTAAACACCGGGGAGCTGTTTTTT. Full variable domain (remainder filled in from reference TRBV9 and TRBJ2-2): DSGVTQTPKHLITATGQRVTLRCSPRSGDLSVYWYQQSLDQGLQFLIQYYNGEERAKGNILERFSAQQFPDLHSELNLSSLELGDSALYFCASSVGGHLNTGELFFGEGSRLTVL.

The rearrangement links TRBV5-1 to TRBJ2-1, with 9 bases lining up with TRBD1. The CDR3 covers 13 residues. The junction had 3 bases not matched to a gene; V was cut back by 4 bases and J by 7 bases. Germline V gene data show CDR1 as SGHRS and CDR2 as YFSETQ. CDR3 nucleotides: TGCGCCAGCAGCACACAGGGGGCGAATGAGCAGTTCTTC. It translates to CASSTQGANEQFF.

V gene TRBV9 combines with J gene TRBJ2-5, with TRBD2 matching over 16 bases. Germline CDR1 reads SGDLS; CDR2 reads YYNGEE. The CDR3 length is 17 residues. The junction had 7 bases not matched to a gene; V was cut back by 4 bases and J by 4 bases. The CDR3 protein is CASSSGTSGGARETQYF. For the CDR3, the DNA is TGTGCCAGCAGCTCCGGGACTAGCGGGGGGGCCAGAGAGACCCAGTACTTC.

The chain's CDR3 is CASSLGGLGWNEQFF. In nucleotides, the CDR3 is TGTGCCAGCAGCTTGGGAGGGTTGGGGTGGAATGAGCAGTTCTTC. V is TRBV5-6 and J is TRBJ2-1; the D gene is possibly TRBD2 (5 bases). The length of the CDR3 is 15 residues. Deletions cut 0 bases from V and 7 bases from J, with 14 bases between. Per the germline V gene, CDR1 is SGHDT and CDR2 is YYEEEE.

The J gene is TRBJ2-1, the V gene TRBV7-3; 8 nucleotides match TRBD1. The trim removed 4 bases at V and 0 bases at J, leaving 2 bases unmatched. This CDR3 has 15 amino acids. CDR1 is SGHTA and CDR2 is FQGTGA in the germline V gene. The CDR3 DNA reads TGTGCCAGCAGCTGGACAGGGAACTCCTACAATGAGCAGTTCTTC. Translation gives CASSWTGNSYNEQFF.

V usage is TRBV4-3 and J usage is TRBJ2-7; TRBD1 aligns across 8 bases. The CDR3 spans 16 residues. CDR1 and CDR2 (germline): LGHNA, YSLEER. V shed 3 bases, J shed 3 bases, and the junction held 10 bases outside the gene matches. The CDR3 coding sequence is TGCGCCAGCAGCCAGGGAATGACAGGGGTTCTCTACGAGCAGTACTTC. Protein sequence: CASSQGMTGVLYEQYF.

This rearrangement joins TRBV2 to TRBJ2-7, with a possible D match to TRBD2 (7 bases). The CDR3 has 16 residues. Trimming took 3 bases from V and 0 from J, leaving 15 bases between them. CDR1 is SNHLY, CDR2 FYNNEI, per germline. CDR3 in amino acids: CASSDIGGGASYEQYF. The CDR3 region has the DNA TGTGCCAGCAGTGATATAGGAGGGGGGGCCTCCTACGAGCAGTACTTC.

The chain combines TRBV27 with TRBJ1-2, with D perhaps TRBD1 (5 bases). Per the germline V gene, CDR1 is MNHEY and CDR2 is SMNVEV (reference sequence). Between the trimmed V and J ends, which lost 2 bases and 3 bases, there was a span of 19 bases. The CDR3 covers 17 residues. CDR3 coding DNA: TGTGCCAGCAGTTTAAGGTGGGCAGGGCCCCGGGACTATGGCTACACCTTC. Translation: CASSLRWAGPRDYGYTF.

V is TRBV7-9 and J is TRBJ2-1; TRBD2 matches at 7 bases. The junction had 17 bases not matched to a gene; V was cut back by 2 bases and J by 7 bases. The CDR3 covers 18 residues. Per germline, CDR1 SEHNR and CDR2 FQNEAQ (reference sequence). Here the CDR3 DNA reads TGTGCCAGCAGCTTAAACCTTGCCTGGGGCGGGGGTGAAAATGAGCAGTTCTTC. Residues: CASSLNLAWGGGENEQFF. Using reference TRBV7-9 and TRBJ2-1 for the parts outside the CDR3, the full variable domain is DTGVSQNPRHKITKRGQNVTFRCDPISEHNRLYWYRQTLGQGPEFLTYFQNEAQLEKSRLLSDRFSAERPKGSFSTLEIQRTEQGDSAMYLCASSLNLAWGGGENEQFFGPGTRLTVL.

This chain uses TRBV11-3 with TRBJ2-3; 8 bases agree with TRBD2. From germline, CDR1 is SGHNT and CDR2 YENEEA. V shed 1 base, J shed 3 bases, and the junction held 6 bases outside the gene matches. The length of the CDR3 is 16 residues. Here the CDR3 DNA reads TGTGCCAGCAGCTTAGGAGTCGGGGGGGCAACAGATACGCAGTATTTT. Translated, it gives CASSLGVGGATDTQYF.

The chain employs TRBV6-5 and TRBJ2-7, with a tentative D call TRBD1 (5 bases). Trimming took off 4 bases at V and 4 bases at J, with 14 bases between the two ends. Germline-derived CDR1 and CDR2 are MNHEY and SVGAGI. The CDR3 extends over 14 amino acids. The CDR3 DNA sequence: TGTGCCAGCAGTTCCCTAATGACAGTTTACGAGCAGTACTTC. Translation: CASSSLMTVYEQYF.

The chain's CDR3 is CASSAPDRNNEQFF. The CDR3, as DNA: TGTGCCAGTAGTGCCCCGGACAGAAACAATGAGCAGTTCTTC. V is TRBV19 and J is TRBJ2-1; D may be TRBD1 (6 bases). From germline, CDR1 is LNHDA and CDR2 SQIVND (reference sequence). The CDR3 runs 14 residues. V lost 5 bases and J 5 bases, leaving 13 bases between the germline ends.

This clone was observed a few times. J is TRBJ2-2 and V is TRBV4-3; tentatively, D is TRBD2 (5 bases). The germline V and J ends were trimmed by 0 bases and 7 bases, with 6 bases remaining between them. CDR3 size: 13 residues. The germline gives CDR1 LGHNA, CDR2 YSLEER. CDR3: CASSQDEGGELFF. CDR3 DNA: TGCGCCAGCAGCCAAGATGAGGGCGGGGAGCTGTTTTTT.